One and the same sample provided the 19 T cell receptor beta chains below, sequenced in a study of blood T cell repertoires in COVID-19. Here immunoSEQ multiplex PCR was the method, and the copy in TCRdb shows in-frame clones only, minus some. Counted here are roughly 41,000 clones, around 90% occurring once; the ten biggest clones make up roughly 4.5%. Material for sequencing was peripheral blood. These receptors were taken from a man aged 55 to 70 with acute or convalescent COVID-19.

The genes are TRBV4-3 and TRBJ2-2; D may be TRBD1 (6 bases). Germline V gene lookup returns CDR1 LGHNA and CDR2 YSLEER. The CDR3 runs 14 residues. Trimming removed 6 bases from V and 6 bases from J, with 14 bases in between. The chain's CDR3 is CASSQQGGPGELFF. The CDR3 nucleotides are TGCGCCAGCAGTCAACAGGGTGGCCCCGGGGAGCTGTTTTTT.

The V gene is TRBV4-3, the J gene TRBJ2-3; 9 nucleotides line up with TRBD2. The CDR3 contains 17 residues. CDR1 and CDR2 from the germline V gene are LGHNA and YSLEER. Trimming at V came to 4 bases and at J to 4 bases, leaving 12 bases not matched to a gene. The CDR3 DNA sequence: TGCGCCAGCAGCCGAGATATAGCGGGGGCGCCCCCAGATACGCAGTATTTT. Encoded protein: CASSRDIAGAPPDTQYF.

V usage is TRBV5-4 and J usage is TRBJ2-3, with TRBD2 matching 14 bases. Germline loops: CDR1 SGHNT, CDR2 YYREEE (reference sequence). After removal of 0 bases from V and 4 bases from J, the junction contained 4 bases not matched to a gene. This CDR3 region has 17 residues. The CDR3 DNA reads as TGTGCCAGCAGCTTGGTCCGGACTAGCGGGGGGTCAGATACGCAGTATTTT. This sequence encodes CASSLVRTSGGSDTQYF.

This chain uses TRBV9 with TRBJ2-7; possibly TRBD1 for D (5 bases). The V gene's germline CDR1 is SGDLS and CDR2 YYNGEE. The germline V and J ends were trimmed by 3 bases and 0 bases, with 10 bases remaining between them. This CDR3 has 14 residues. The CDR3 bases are TGTGCCAGCAGCGCCGGACAACCCTCCTACGAGCAGTACTTC. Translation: CASSAGQPSYEQYF.

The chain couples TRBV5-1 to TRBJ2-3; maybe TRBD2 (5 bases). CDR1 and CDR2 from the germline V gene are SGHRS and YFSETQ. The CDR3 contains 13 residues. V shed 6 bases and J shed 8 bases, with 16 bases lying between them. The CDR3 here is CASTLGPEGTQYF. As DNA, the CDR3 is TGCGCCAGCACCCTGGGCCCCGAGGGTACGCAGTATTTT.

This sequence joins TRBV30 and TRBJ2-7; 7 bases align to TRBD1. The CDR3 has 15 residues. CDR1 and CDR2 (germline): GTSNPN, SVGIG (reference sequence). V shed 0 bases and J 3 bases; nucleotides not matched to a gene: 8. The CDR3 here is CAWSVRDSTYYEQYF. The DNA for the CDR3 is TGTGCCTGGAGTGTACGGGACAGCACATACTACGAGCAGTACTTC.

The CDR3 nucleotides are TGTGCCAGCAGTGCCACGACAGATAGCAATCAGCCCCAGCATTTT. This sequence encodes CASSATTDSNQPQHF. V usage is TRBV27 and J usage is TRBJ1-5, with D perhaps matching TRBD1 (5 bases). Between the trimmed V and J ends, which lost 5 bases and 0 bases, there was a span of 11 bases. The germline V gene has CDR1 MNHEY and CDR2 SMNVEV (reference sequence). This CDR3 region has 15 residues.

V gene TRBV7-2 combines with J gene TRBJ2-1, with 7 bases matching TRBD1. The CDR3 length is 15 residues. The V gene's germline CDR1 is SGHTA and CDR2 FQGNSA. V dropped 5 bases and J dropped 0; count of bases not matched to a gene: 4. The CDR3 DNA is TGTGCCAGCAGCGCACAGGGGAGCTCCTACAATGAGCAGTTCTTC. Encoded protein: CASSAQGSSYNEQFF.

CDR3 region: CASSITGGGPYNEQFF. The CDR3 DNA reads as TGTGCCAGTAGTATAACGGGGGGGGGACCGTACAATGAGCAGTTCTTC. J is TRBJ2-1 and V is TRBV19; 8 bases match TRBD2. Trimming took 2 bases from V and 4 from J; bases not matched to a gene: 7. Germline V gives CDR1 LNHDA, CDR2 SQIVND (reference sequence). The CDR3 is 16 residues long.

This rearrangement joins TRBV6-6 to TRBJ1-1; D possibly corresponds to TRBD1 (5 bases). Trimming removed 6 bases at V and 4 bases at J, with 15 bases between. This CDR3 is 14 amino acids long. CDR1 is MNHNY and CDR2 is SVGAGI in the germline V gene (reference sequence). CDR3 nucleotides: TGTGCCAGCAGCCCCACAACGGGGGGCACTGAAGCTTTCTTT. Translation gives CASSPTTGGTEAFF.

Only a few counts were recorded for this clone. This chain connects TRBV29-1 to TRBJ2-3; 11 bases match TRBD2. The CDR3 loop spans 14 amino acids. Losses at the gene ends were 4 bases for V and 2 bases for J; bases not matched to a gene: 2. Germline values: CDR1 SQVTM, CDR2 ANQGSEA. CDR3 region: CSVGSGGVTDTQYF. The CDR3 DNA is TGCAGCGTTGGTAGCGGGGGGGTCACAGATACGCAGTATTTT.

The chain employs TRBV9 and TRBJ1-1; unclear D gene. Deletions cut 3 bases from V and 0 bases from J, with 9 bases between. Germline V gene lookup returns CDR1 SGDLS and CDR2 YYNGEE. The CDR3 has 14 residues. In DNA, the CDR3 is TGTGCCAGCAGCGAACGGGGAATGAACACTGAAGCTTTCTTT. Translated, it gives CASSERGMNTEAFF.

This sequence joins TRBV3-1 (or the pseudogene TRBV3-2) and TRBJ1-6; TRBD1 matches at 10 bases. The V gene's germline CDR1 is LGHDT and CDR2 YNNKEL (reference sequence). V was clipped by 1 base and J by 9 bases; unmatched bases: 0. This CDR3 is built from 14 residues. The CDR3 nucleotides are TGTGCCAGCAGCCAAGGGACAGGGGGTTCACCCCTCCACTTT. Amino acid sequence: CASSQGTGGSPLHF.

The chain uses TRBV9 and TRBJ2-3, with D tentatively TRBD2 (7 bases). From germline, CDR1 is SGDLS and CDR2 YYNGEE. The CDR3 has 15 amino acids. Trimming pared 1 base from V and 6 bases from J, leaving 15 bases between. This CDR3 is CASSVRRGGMDTQYF. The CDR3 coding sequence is TGTGCCAGCAGCGTACGGAGGGGGGGCATGGATACGCAGTATTTT.

CDR3 bases: TGTGCCAGCAGTTACTCAACTCGACTAGCGGGGTTATTAGCCACAGATACGCAGTATTTT. As protein: CASSYSTRLAGLLATDTQYF. The J gene is TRBJ2-3, the V gene TRBV6-2 or TRBV6-3, with 11 bases matching TRBD2. Trimming cost V 0 bases and J 2 bases; bases outside gene matches: 13. The germline V gene has CDR1 MNHEY and CDR2 SVGEGT. The CDR3 is 20 amino acids.

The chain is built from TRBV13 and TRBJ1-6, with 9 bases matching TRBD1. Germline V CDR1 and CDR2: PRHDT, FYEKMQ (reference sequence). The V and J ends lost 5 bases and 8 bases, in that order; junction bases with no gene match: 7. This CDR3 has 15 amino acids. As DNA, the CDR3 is TGTGCCAGCAGCCCACGGACAGGGGAGTATTCACCCCTCCACTTT. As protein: CASSPRTGEYSPLHF.

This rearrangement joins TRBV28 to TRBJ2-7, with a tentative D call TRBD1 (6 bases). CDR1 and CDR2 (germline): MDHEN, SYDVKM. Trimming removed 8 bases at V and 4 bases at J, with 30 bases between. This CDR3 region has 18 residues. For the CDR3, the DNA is TGTGCCAGCCGAAGCCGAGGGACAAGGGCCTCCCCTCCGTACGAGCAGTACTTC. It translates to CASRSRGTRASPPYEQYF.

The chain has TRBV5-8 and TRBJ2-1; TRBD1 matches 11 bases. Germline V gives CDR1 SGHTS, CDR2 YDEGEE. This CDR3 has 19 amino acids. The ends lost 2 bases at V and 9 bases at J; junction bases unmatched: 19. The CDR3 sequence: CASSLRTGGPILRIIEQFF. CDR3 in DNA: TGTGCCAGCAGCTTACGGACAGGGGGCCCCATACTTCGTATTATTGAGCAGTTCTTC.

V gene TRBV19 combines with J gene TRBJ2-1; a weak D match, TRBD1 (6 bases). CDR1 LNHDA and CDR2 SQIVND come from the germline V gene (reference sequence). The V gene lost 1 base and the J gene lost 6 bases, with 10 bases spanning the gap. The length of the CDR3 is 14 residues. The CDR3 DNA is TGTGCCAGTAGTATAGGGACAGACTCCAATGAGCAGTTCTTC. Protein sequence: CASSIGTDSNEQFF.